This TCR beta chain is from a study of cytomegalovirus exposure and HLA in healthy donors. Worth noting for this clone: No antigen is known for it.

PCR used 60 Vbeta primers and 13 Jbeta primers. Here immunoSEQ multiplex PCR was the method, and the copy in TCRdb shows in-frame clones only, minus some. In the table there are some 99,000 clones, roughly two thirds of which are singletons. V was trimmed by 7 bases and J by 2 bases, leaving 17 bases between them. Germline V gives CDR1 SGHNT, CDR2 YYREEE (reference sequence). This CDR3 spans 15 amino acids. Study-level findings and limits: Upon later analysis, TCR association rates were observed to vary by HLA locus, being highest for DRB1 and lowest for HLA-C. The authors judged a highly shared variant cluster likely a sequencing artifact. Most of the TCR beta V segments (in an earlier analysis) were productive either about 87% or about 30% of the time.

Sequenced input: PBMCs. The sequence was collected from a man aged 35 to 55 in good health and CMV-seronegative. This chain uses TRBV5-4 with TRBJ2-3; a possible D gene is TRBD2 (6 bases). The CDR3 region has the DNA TGTGCCAGCTCCCCCCGCAGGGAGGTCACAGATACGCAGTATTTT. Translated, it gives CASSPRREVTDTQYF.